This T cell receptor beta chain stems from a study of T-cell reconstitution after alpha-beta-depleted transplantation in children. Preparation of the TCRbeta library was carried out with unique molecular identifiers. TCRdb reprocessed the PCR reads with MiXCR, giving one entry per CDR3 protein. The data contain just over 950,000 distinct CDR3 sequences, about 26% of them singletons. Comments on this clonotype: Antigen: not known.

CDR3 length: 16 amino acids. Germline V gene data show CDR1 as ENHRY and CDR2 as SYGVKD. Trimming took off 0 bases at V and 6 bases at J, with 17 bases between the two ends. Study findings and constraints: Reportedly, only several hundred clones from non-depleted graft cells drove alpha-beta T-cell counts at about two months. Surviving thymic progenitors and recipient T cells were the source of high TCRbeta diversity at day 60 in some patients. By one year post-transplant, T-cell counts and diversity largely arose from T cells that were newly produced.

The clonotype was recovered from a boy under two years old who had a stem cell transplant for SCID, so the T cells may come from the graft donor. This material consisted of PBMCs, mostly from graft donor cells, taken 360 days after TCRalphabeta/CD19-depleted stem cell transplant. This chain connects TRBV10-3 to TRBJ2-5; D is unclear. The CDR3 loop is CAISESASRPRQTQYF. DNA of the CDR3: TGTGCCATCAGTGAGTCTGCCAGCCGCCCAAGACAGACCCAGTACTTC.